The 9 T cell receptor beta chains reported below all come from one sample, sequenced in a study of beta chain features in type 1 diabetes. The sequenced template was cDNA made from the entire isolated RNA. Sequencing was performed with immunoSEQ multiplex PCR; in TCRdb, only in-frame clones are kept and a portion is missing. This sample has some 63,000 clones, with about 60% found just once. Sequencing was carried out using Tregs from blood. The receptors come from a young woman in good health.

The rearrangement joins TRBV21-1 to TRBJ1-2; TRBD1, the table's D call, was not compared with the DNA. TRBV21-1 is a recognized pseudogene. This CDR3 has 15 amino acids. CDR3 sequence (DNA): TGTGCCAGCAGCAAGGGGACACAGGAAAACTATGGCTACACCTTC. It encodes CASSKGTQENYGYTF.

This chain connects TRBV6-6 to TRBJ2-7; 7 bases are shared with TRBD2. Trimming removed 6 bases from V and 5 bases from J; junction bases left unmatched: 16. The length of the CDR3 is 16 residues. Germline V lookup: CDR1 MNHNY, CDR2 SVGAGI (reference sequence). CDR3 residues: CASSRSGTRLIDEQYF. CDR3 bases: TGTGCCAGCAGCAGGAGCGGGACCCGACTAATAGACGAGCAGTACTTC.

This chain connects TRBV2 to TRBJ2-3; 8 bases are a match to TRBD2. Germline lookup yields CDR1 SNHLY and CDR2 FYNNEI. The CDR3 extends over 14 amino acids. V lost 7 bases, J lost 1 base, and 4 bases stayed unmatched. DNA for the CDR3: TGTGCCAGCAAGATTAGCGGGGGCACAGATACGCAGTATTTT. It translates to CASKISGGTDTQYF.

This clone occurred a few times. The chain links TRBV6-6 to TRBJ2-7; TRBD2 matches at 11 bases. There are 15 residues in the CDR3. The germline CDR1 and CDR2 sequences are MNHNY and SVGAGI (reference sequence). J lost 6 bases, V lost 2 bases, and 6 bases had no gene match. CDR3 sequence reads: CASSYGVAGGIEQYF. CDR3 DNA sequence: TGTGCCAGCAGTTACGGAGTAGCGGGAGGGATCGAGCAGTACTTC.

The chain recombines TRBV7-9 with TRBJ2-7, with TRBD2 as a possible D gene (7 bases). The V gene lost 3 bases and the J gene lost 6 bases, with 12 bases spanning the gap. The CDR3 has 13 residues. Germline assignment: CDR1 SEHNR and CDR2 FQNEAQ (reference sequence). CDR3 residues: CASSFEGGGEQYF. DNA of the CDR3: TGTGCCAGCAGCTTCGAAGGGGGGGGCGAGCAGTACTTC.

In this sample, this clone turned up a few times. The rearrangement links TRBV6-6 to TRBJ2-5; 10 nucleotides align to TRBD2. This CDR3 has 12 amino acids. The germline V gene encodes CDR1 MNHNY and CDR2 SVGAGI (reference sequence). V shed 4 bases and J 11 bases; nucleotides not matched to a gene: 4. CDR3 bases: TGTGCCAGCAGTTGGACTAGCGGAGAGCAGTACTTC. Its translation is CASSWTSGEQYF.

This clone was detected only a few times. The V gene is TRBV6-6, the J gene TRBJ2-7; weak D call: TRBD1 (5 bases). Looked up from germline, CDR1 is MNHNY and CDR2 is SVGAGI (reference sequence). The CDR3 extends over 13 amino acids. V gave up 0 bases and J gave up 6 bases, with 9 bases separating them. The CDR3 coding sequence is TGTGCCAGCAGTTACTCGGGAAGGGGCGAGCAGTACTTC. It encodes CASSYSGRGEQYF.

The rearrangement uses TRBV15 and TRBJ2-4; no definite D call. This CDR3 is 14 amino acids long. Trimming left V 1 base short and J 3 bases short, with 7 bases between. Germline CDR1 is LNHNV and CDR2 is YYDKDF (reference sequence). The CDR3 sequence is CATSRGADKNIQYF. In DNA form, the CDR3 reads TGTGCCACCAGCAGAGGGGCAGACAAAAACATTCAGTACTTC.

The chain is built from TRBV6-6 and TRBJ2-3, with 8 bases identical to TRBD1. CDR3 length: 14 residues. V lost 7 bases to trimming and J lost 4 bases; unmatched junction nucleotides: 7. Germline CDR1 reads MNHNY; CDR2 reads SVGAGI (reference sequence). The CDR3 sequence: CASMRAGGSDTQYF. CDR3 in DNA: TGTGCCAGCATGAGGGCAGGGGGCTCAGATACGCAGTATTTT.